These 30 T cell receptor beta chains were sequenced from one sample in a study of shared clonotypes between healthy human individuals. Some clones are missing from TCRdb's copy, which holds only in-frame ones; the method was immunoSEQ multiplex PCR. The data show about 2.3 million clones, less than 95% seen once. The sample consisted of naive CD4+ T cells from PBMCs. Described subset: CD45RA+ positively selected. These receptor sequences come from a young man in good health. Some clones in this sample may be carry-over from other donors' samples.

The genes are TRBV11-2 and TRBJ2-1; possible D gene TRBD2, 5 bases. Deletions cut 0 bases from V and 0 bases from J, with 9 bases between. CDR1 is SGHAT, CDR2 FQNNGV, per germline. The CDR3 sequence is 16 residues long. CDR3 nucleotide sequence: TGTGCCAGCAGCTTAGATCGGGAACGCTCCTACAATGAGCAGTTCTTC. As protein: CASSLDRERSYNEQFF.

DNA for the CDR3: TGTGCCAGCAGCAAACTAGTGGGGAGGACTCCTCAGAGATTCCACTGCTCCTACGAGCAGTACTTC. As protein: CASSKLVGRTPQRFHCSYEQYF. The V and J genes are TRBV21-1 and TRBJ2-7; the table gives TRBD2 as D, unverified against the DNA. TRBV21-1 is reported as a pseudogene. CDR3 length: 22 residues.

The rearrangement joins TRBV5-6 to TRBJ1-4; weak D call: TRBD1 (5 bases). The V gene's germline CDR1 is SGHDT and CDR2 YYEEEE. Between the trimmed V and J ends, which lost 1 base and 0 bases, there was a span of 10 bases. The CDR3 loop spans 16 amino acids. CDR3 nucleotides: TGTGCCAGCAGCTTGACAGGCGTCGCAACTAATGAAAAACTGTTTTTT. Its translation is CASSLTGVATNEKLFF.

The chain employs TRBV29-1 and TRBJ2-3; 9 bases align to TRBD2. V trimming: 6 bases; J trimming: 1 base; junction bases outside the gene matches: 8. The CDR3 totals 15 residues. The germline V gene encodes CDR1 SQVTM and CDR2 ANQGSEA. The CDR3 DNA is TGCAGCGTCCGGACTAGCGCGAGGGGCACAGATACGCAGTATTTT. This gives the protein CSVRTSARGTDTQYF.

A single count supports this clone. V and J are TRBV11-3 and TRBJ2-3; 11 bases fit TRBD2. CDR3 length equals 17 residues. Germline CDR1 is SGHNT and CDR2 is YENEEA. J was trimmed by 0 bases and V by 4 bases; bases with no gene match: 6. The CDR3 reads CASSSRTSGQSTDTQYF. As DNA, the CDR3 is TGTGCCAGCAGCTCCAGGACTAGCGGGCAGAGCACAGATACGCAGTATTTT. The whole variable domain, filled in from reference TRBV11-3 and TRBJ2-3, reads EAGVVQSPRYKIIEKKQPVAFWCNPISGHNTLYWYLQNLGQGPELLIRYENEEAVDDSQLPKDRFSAERLKGVDSTLKIQPAELGDSAVYLCASSSRTSGQSTDTQYFGPGTRLTVL.

This chain connects TRBV7-2 to TRBJ1-2; the D gene is possibly TRBD1 (6 bases). Germline CDR1 SGHTA, CDR2 FQGNSA. Trimming took 3 bases from V and 5 from J, leaving 10 bases between them. This CDR3 is 13 amino acids long. CDR3 coding DNA: TGTGCCAGCAGCTTCAACAGGGCATATGGCTACACCTTC. Translating it yields CASSFNRAYGYTF.

The V call is TRBV7-6, the J call TRBJ2-1; TRBD2 agrees at 11 bases. The trim removed 1 base at V and 10 bases at J, leaving 3 bases unmatched. This CDR3 spans 14 amino acids. The germline V gene has CDR1 SGHVS and CDR2 FNYEAQ. CDR3 in amino acids: CASSLVAGGTEQFF. The CDR3 DNA is TGTGCCAGCAGCTTAGTAGCGGGAGGGACCGAGCAGTTCTTC. Together with reference TRBV7-6 and TRBJ2-1, the CDR3 gives the full variable domain: GAGVSQSPRYKVTKRGQDVALRCDPISGHVSLYWYRQALGQGPEFLTYFNYEAQQDKSGLPNDRFSAERPEGSISTLTIQRTEQRDSAMYRCASSLVAGGTEQFFGPGTRLTVL.

This chain connects TRBV29-1 to TRBJ1-2, with 12 bases fitting TRBD1. There are 16 residues in the CDR3. Unmatched junction bases numbered 16, after V lost 6 bases and J lost 8 bases. The germline CDR1 and CDR2 sequences are SQVTM and ANQGSEA. This chain's CDR3 is CSVGRGQGANWRGYTF. CDR3 sequence (DNA): TGCAGCGTGGGCAGGGGACAGGGGGCGAATTGGAGAGGCTACACCTTC.

The J gene is TRBJ2-5, the V gene TRBV11-1; D is possibly TRBD1 or TRBD2 (5 bases each). The CDR3 sequence is 13 residues long. V dropped 8 bases and J dropped 5 bases, with 15 bases sitting between them. CDR1 SGHAT and CDR2 FQDESV come from the germline V gene (reference sequence). The CDR3 region has the DNA TGTGCCAGCGGTAAAAGGGGCGGGGAGACCCAGTACTTC. This codes for CASGKRGGETQYF.

This clone was seen just once. V usage is TRBV4-3 and J usage is TRBJ2-2, with 8 bases identical to TRBD1. Trimming removed 0 bases from V and 5 bases from J; junction bases left unmatched: 5. The CDR3 sequence is 16 residues long. Germline V gene data show CDR1 as LGHNA and CDR2 as YSLEER. The CDR3 here is CASSQDSRGLTGELFF. The DNA of the CDR3 is TGCGCCAGCAGCCAAGATTCCAGGGGGCTGACCGGGGAGCTGTTTTTT.

The chain's CDR3 is CASSLPGLRSIQYF. The DNA of the CDR3 is TGTGCCAGCAGCTTACCGGGGCTAAGAAGCATTCAGTACTTC. The chain links TRBV5-4 to TRBJ2-4; D possibly uses TRBD1 or TRBD2 (5 bases each). This CDR3 is 14 amino acids long. V lost 2 bases to trimming and J lost 9 bases, with 15 bases between them. Germline V gene data show CDR1 as SGHNT and CDR2 as YYREEE (reference sequence).

This chain joins TRBV7-9 and TRBJ1-2; TRBD1 is a possible D gene (5 bases). V was pared by 4 bases and J by 4 bases, with 13 bases between. The CDR3 loop spans 14 amino acids. CDR1 and CDR2 from the germline V gene are SEHNR and FQNEAQ (reference sequence). This CDR3 reads CASSSQTALYGYTF. DNA for the CDR3: TGTGCCAGCAGCTCCCAGACAGCCCTCTATGGCTACACCTTC.

V gene TRBV5-1 combines with J gene TRBJ2-7, with TRBD1 as a possible D gene (5 bases). V was pared by 0 bases and J by 6 bases, with 10 bases between. Looked up from germline, CDR1 is SGHRS and CDR2 is YFSETQ. This CDR3 is 13 amino acids long. The CDR3 DNA reads as TGCGCCAGCAGCTTGGGACAGCCGTTCGAGCAGTACTTC. Its protein is CASSLGQPFEQYF.

In its sample, this clone was seen once. The gene calls are TRBV28 and TRBJ2-7, with D possibly TRBD2 on 6 matching bases. The CDR3 extends over 13 amino acids. Between the trimmed V and J ends, which lost 2 bases and 4 bases, there was a span of 9 bases. Germline assignment: CDR1 MDHEN and CDR2 SYDVKM. As DNA, the CDR3 is TGTGCCAGCAGTTTAAATGGGAGGTACGAGCAGTACTTC. Its protein is CASSLNGRYEQYF.

The chain combines TRBV7-3 with TRBJ2-7, with D possibly TRBD2 on 5 matching bases. V lost 5 bases and J 5 bases, leaving 16 bases between the germline ends. Germline V gene data show CDR1 as SGHTA and CDR2 as FQGTGA. This CDR3 is 14 amino acids long. In DNA, the CDR3 is TGTGCCAGCAGCCCCGGACGAGGGAGCGACGAGCAGTACTTC. Translating it yields CASSPGRGSDEQYF.

The chain has TRBV10-3 and TRBJ2-7; TRBD1 matches 9 bases. Trimming removed 3 bases from V and 2 bases from J; junction bases left unmatched: 5. This CDR3 is 15 amino acids long. Germline CDR1 is ENHRY and CDR2 is SYGVKD. As DNA, the CDR3 is TGTGCCATCAGTGACGGACAGGGGATCACCTACGAGCAGTACTTC. The encoded protein is CAISDGQGITYEQYF.

The chain links TRBV7-8 to TRBJ2-2; 8 bases fit TRBD2. CDR3 size: 17 residues. The germline CDR1 and CDR2 sequences are SGHVS and FQNEAQ. The V segment lost 2 bases and the J segment 5 bases; nucleotides outside the gene matches: 10. CDR3 residues: CASSLSPSGRTTGELFF. In DNA, the CDR3 is TGTGCCAGCAGCTTATCCCCCAGCGGGAGAACTACCGGGGAGCTGTTTTTT. Full variable domain (outside the CDR3, taken from reference TRBV7-8 and TRBJ2-2): GAGVSQSPRYKVAKRGQDVALRCDPISGHVSLFWYQQALGQGPEFLTYFQNEAQLDKSGLPSDRFFAERPEGSVSTLKIQRTQQEDSAVYLCASSLSPSGRTTGELFFGEGSRLTVL.

Regarding this clone: Other nucleotide sequences from this sample produce the same CDR3. The chain employs TRBV5-4 and TRBJ2-7; 9 bases agree with TRBD1. Germline CDR1 and CDR2: SGHNT and YYREEE (reference sequence). Losses at the gene ends were 1 base for V and 2 bases for J; bases not matched to a gene: 4. The CDR3 spans 15 residues. The CDR3 region is CASSLSGTGTYEQYF. CDR3 coding DNA: TGTGCCAGCAGCTTGTCCGGGACAGGGACCTACGAGCAGTACTTC. The full variable domain, completed using reference TRBV5-4 and TRBJ2-7, is ETGVTQSPTHLIKTRGQQVTLRCSSQSGHNTVSWYQQALGQGPQFIFQYYREEENGRGNFPPRFSGLQFPNYSSELNVNALELDDSALYLCASSLSGTGTYEQYFGPGTRLTVT.

The chain links TRBV29-1 to TRBJ2-7, with unresolved D. Trimming removed 2 bases from V and 1 base from J, with 12 bases in between. Germline CDR1 and CDR2: SQVTM and ANQGSEA. CDR3 length equals 14 residues. The CDR3 bases are TGCAGCGTTGAATCCCGAACAACATCCTACGAGCAGTACTTC. Protein product: CSVESRTTSYEQYF.

To note about this clone: The identical CDR3 is also encoded by other nucleotide sequences in the sample. This sequence joins TRBV5-6 and TRBJ2-3, with TRBD2 identical over 7 bases. The ends lost 2 bases at V and 1 base at J; junction bases unmatched: 4. The CDR3 has 15 amino acids. The germline V gene has CDR1 SGHDT and CDR2 YYEEEE. In DNA form, the CDR3 reads TGTGCCAGCAGCTTTCCTACTAGCGGCACAGATACGCAGTATTTT. It translates to CASSFPTSGTDTQYF.

J is TRBJ1-2 and V is TRBV6-5; D uncertain. Trimming removed 4 bases from V and 2 bases from J, with 14 bases in between. CDR3 length: 15 amino acids. In germline, CDR1 is MNHEY, CDR2 SVGAGI. CDR3 sequence (DNA): TGTGCCAGCAGTTCCGCCAAATTGGGGAACTATGGCTACACCTTC. Amino acids: CASSSAKLGNYGYTF.

Concerning this clone itself: The sample carries other DNA sequences with the same CDR3. The chain has TRBV5-6 and TRBJ1-2; 7 nucleotides agree with TRBD1. V was pared by 4 bases and J by 10 bases, with 4 bases of the junction left unmatched. CDR3 length: 11 residues. Germline V CDR1 and CDR2: SGHDT, YYEEEE. In DNA form, the CDR3 reads TGTGCCAGCAGCGTGGACAGGATCTACACCTTC. Residues: CASSVDRIYTF.

As for this clone: Other nucleotide sequences in the sample specify the same CDR3. In nucleotides, the CDR3 is TGTGCCAGCAGCGTAGGGAGCAATGAGCAGTTCTTC. As protein: CASSVGSNEQFF. The chain employs TRBV9 and TRBJ2-1; no clear D. The CDR3 contains 12 residues. CDR1 is SGDLS, CDR2 YYNGEE, per germline. V was clipped by 0 bases and J by 6 bases, with 4 bases between them. Full variable domain (rest looked up from reference TRBV9 and TRBJ2-1): DSGVTQTPKHLITATGQRVTLRCSPRSGDLSVYWYQQSLDQGLQFLIQYYNGEERAKGNILERFSAQQFPDLHSELNLSSLELGDSALYFCASSVGSNEQFFGPGTRLTVL.

This sequence joins TRBV28 and TRBJ1-1; D not resolved. This CDR3 is built from 13 residues. Trimming left V 7 bases short and J 0 bases short, with 9 bases between. Germline lookup yields CDR1 MDHEN and CDR2 SYDVKM. CDR3 coding DNA: TGTGCCAGCACCAACAGCCTGAACACTGAAGCTTTCTTT. Encoded protein: CASTNSLNTEAFF.

The V gene is TRBV7-9, the J gene TRBJ1-4; D perhaps matches TRBD1 (6 bases). V was pared by 3 bases and J by 8 bases, with 10 bases between. Germline V CDR1 and CDR2: SEHNR, FQNEAQ (reference sequence). The CDR3 runs to 13 residues. The chain's CDR3 is CASSLLGGEKLFF. CDR3 sequence (DNA): TGTGCCAGCAGCTTGCTTGGGGGCGAAAAACTGTTTTTT.

V gene TRBV2 combines with J gene TRBJ2-5; no firm D call. This CDR3 has 14 amino acids. The germline gives CDR1 SNHLY, CDR2 FYNNEI. V was clipped by 6 bases and J by 2 bases, with 13 bases between them. The CDR3 here is CASSEMRLQETQYF. The CDR3 region has the DNA TGTGCCAGCAGCGAAATGCGTCTACAAGAGACCCAGTACTTC.

The chain joins TRBV6-5 to TRBJ2-1, with 9 bases lining up with TRBD1. The length of the CDR3 is 12 residues. CDR1 and CDR2 (germline): MNHEY, SVGAGI. V trimming: 5 bases; J trimming: 10 bases; junction bases outside the gene matches: 3. CDR3 DNA: TGTGCCAGCAGTGACAGGGGGGAAGAGCAGTTCTTC. Translating it yields CASSDRGEEQFF.

In regard to this clone: The same CDR3 also results from other DNA sequences found in this sample. The V call is TRBV7-2, the J call TRBJ2-3; no clear D gene. From germline, CDR1 is SGHTA and CDR2 FQGNSA. V lost 5 bases to trimming and J lost 2 bases, with 5 bases between them. The CDR3 contains 12 residues. The CDR3 DNA sequence: TGTGCCAGCAGCAGATCCACAGATACGCAGTATTTT. Amino acid sequence: CASSRSTDTQYF.

This sequence joins TRBV11-2 and TRBJ1-1; D is uncertain. The CDR3 runs to 14 residues. Germline-derived CDR1 and CDR2 are SGHAT and FQNNGV. Trimming stripped 4 bases from V and 1 base from J, with 10 bases between. In DNA form, the CDR3 reads TGTGCCAGCAGCTCCCTTAGGGCGAACACTGAAGCTTTCTTT. As protein: CASSSLRANTEAFF.

The CDR3 sequence is CASSEGGGFYGYTF. In DNA form, the CDR3 reads TGTGCCAGCAGTGAAGGAGGGGGGTTCTATGGCTACACCTTC. The chain is built from TRBV6-1 and TRBJ1-2, with a tentative D call TRBD1 (6 bases). The V end was cut by 1 base, the J end by 4 bases, with 10 bases between. There are 14 residues in the CDR3. Germline loops: CDR1 MNHNS, CDR2 SASEGT.